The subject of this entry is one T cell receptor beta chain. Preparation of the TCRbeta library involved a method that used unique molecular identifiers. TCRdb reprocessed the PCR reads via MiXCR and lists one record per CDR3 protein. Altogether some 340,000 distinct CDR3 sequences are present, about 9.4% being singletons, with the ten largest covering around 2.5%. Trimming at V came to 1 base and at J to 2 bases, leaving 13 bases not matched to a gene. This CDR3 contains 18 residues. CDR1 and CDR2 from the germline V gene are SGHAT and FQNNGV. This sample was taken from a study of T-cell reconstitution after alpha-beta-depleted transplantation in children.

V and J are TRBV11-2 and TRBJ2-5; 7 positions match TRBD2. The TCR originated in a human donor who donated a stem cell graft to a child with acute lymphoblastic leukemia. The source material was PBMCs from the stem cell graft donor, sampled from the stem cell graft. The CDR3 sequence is CASSLVVGPAGVQETQYF. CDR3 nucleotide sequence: TGTGCCAGCAGCTTAGTTGTAGGCCCGGCGGGAGTACAAGAGACCCAGTACTTC.